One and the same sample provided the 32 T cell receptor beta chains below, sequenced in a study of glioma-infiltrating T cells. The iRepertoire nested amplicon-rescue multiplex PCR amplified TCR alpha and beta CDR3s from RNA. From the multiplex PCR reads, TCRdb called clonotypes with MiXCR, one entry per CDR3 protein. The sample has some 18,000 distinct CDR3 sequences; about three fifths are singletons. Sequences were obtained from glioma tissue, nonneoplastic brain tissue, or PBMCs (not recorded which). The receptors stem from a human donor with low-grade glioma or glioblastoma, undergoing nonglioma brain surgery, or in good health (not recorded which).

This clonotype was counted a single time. CDR3 loop: CASRYRPGLNTEAFF. The CDR3 DNA sequence: TGTGCCAGCAGATACAGGCCAGGGCTGAACACTGAAGCTTTCTTT. This chain links TRBV6-9 with TRBJ1-1, with D perhaps matching TRBD1 (5 bases). CDR3 length: 15 amino acids. Trimming cost V 6 bases and J 0 bases, with 14 bases left between them. Germline-derived CDR1 and CDR2 are MNHGY and SVAAGI.

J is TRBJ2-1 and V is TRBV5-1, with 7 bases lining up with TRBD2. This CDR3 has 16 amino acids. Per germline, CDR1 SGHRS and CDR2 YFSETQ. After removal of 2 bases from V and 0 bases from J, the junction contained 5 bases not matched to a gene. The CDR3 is CASSLHGGNSYNEQFF. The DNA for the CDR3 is TGCGCCAGCAGCTTACACGGGGGGAACTCCTACAATGAGCAGTTCTTC.

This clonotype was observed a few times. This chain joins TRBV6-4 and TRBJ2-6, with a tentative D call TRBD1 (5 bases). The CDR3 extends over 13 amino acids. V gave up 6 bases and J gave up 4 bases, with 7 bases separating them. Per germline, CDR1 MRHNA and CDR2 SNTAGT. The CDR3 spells CASRGLGANVLTF. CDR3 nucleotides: TGTGCCAGCAGGGGGCTCGGGGCCAACGTCCTGACTTTC.

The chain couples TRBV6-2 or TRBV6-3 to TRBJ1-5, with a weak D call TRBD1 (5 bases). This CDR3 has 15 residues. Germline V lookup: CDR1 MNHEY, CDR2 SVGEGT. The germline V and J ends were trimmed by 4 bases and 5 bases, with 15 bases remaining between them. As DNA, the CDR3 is TGTGCCAGCAGTTTTAGGGGAGTGGGCGATCAGCCCCAGCATTTT. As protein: CASSFRGVGDQPQHF.

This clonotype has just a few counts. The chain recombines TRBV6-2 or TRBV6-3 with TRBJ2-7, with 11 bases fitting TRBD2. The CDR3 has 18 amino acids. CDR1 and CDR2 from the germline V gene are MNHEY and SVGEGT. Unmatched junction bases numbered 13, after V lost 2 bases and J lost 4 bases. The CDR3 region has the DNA TGTGCCAGCAGTTACGTGCCGGCTGGGACTAGCGGAATGTACGAGCAGTACTTC. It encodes CASSYVPAGTSGMYEQYF.

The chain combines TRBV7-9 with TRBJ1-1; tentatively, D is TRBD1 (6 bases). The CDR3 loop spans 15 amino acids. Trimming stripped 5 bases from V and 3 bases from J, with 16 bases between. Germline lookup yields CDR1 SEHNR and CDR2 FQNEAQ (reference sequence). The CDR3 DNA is TGTGCCAGCAGCCTAGGGGGAGGGCGCCACACTGAAGCTTTCTTT. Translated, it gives CASSLGGGRHTEAFF.

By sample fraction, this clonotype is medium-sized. CDR3 nucleotide sequence: TGCAGTGCTAGGCGGCTAGCTGACGCTAGCACAGATACGCAGTATTTT. Protein product: CSARRLADASTDTQYF. The V and J genes are TRBV20-1 and TRBJ2-3, with D maybe TRBD2 (5 bases). The CDR3 covers 16 residues. Trimming took off 3 bases at V and 0 bases at J, with 16 bases between the two ends. The germline gives CDR1 DFQATT, CDR2 SNEGSKA (reference sequence).

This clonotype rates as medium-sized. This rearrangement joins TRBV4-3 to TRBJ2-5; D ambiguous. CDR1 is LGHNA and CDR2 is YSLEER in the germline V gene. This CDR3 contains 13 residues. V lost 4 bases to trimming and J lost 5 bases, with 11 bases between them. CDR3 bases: TGCGCCAGCAGCCTTGAGCCGGGCGAGACCCAGTACTTC. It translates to CASSLEPGETQYF.

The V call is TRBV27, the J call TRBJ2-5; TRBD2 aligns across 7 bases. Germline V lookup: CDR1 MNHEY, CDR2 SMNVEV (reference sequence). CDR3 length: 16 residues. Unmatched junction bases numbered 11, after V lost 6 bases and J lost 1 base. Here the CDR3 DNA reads TGTGCCAGCAGGAACATCGAAGGGACTACCCAAGAGACCCAGTACTTC. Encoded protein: CASRNIEGTTQETQYF.

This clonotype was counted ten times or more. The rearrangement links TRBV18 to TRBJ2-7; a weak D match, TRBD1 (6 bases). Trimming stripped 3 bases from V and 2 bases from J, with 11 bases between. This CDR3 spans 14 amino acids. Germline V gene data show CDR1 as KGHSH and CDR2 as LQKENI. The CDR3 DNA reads TGTGCCAGCTCACCGCGGCAGGGGACCTACGAGCAGTACTTC. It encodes CASSPRQGTYEQYF.

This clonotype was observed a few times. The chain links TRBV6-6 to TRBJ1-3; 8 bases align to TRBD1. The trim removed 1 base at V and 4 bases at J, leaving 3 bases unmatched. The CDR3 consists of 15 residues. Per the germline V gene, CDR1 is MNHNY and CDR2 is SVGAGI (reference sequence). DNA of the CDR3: TGTGCCAGCAGTTACTGGACAGGGCCAGGAAACACCATATATTTT. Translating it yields CASSYWTGPGNTIYF.

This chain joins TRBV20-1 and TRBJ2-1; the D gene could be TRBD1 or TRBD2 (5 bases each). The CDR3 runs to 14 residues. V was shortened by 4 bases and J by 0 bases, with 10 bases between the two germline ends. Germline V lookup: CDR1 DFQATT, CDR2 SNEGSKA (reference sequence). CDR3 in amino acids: CSAIGASSYNEQFF. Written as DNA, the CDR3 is TGCAGTGCTATCGGGGCTAGCTCCTACAATGAGCAGTTCTTC.

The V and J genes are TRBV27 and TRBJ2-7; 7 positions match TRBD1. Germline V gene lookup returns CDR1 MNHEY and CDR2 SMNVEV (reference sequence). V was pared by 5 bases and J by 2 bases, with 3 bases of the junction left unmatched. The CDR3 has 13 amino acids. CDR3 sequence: CASSPGTAYEQYF. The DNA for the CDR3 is TGTGCCAGCAGTCCCGGGACAGCCTACGAGCAGTACTTC.

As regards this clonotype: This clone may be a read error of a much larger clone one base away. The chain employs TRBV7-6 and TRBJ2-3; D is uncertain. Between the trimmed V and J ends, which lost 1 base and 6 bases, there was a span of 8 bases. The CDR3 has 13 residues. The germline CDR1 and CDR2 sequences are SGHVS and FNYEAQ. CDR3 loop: CASSLGWADTQYF. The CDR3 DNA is TGTGCCAGCAGCTTAGGATGGGCGGATACGCAGTATTTT.

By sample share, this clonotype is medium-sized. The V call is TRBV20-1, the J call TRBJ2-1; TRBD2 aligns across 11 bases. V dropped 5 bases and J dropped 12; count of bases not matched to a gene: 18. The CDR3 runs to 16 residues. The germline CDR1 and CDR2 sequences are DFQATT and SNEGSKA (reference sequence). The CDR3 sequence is CSADPGTSGSNTGQFF. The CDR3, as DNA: TGCAGTGCTGACCCGGGAACTAGCGGGAGCAATACGGGGCAGTTCTTC.

CDR3: CASGSGYYTGELFF. CDR3 nucleotides: TGTGCCAGCGGGTCCGGATATTACACCGGGGAGCTGTTTTTT. J is TRBJ2-2 and V is TRBV7-2; D call uncertain. Between the trimmed V and J ends, which lost 8 bases and 3 bases, there was a span of 13 bases. Germline CDR1 SGHTA, CDR2 FQGNSA. There are 14 residues in the CDR3.

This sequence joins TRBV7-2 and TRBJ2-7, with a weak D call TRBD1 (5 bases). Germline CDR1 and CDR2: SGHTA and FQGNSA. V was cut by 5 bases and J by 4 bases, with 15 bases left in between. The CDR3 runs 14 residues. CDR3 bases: TGTGCCAGCAGCGGCAATTTACAGGTTTACGAGCAGTACTTC. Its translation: CASSGNLQVYEQYF.

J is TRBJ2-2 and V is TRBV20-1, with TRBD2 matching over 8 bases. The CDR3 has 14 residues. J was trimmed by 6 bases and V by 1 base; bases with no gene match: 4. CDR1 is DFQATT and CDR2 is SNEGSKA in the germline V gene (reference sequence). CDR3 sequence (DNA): TGCAGTGCTAGAGGCCAGACTAGCGCCGGGGAGCTGTTTTTT. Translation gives CSARGQTSAGELFF.

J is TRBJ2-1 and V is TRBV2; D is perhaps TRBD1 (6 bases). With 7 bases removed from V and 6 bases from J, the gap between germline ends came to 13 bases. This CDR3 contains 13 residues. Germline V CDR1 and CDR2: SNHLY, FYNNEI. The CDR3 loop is CASKVRGGNEQFF. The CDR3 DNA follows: TGTGCCAGCAAGGTACGAGGGGGCAATGAGCAGTTCTTC.

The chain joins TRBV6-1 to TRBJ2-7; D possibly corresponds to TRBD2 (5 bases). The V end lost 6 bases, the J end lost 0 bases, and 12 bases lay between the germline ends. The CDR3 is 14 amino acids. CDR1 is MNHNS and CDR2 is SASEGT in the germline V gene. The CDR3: CASSGGLGSYEQYF. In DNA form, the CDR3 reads TGTGCCAGCAGCGGAGGACTTGGCTCCTACGAGCAGTACTTC.

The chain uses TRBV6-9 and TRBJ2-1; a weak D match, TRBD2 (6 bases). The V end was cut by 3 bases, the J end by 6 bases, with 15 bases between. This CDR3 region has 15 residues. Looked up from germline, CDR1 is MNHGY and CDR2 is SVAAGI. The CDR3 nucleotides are TGTGCCAGCAGTTACCCGCCGGGAGTCCCCAATGAGCAGTTCTTC. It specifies CASSYPPGVPNEQFF.

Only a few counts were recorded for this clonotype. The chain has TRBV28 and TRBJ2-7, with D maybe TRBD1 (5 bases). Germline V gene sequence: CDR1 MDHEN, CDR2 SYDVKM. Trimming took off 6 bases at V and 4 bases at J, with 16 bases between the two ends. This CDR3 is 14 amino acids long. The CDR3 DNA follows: TGTGCCAGCAGGCGTCCGACAGTGTGGTACGAGCAGTACTTC. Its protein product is CASRRPTVWYEQYF.

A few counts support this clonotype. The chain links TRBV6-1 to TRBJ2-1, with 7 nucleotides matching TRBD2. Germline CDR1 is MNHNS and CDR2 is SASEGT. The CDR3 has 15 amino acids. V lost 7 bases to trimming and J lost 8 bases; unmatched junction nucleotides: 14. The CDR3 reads CASTLPGLSQDEQFF. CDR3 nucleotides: TGTGCCAGCACTCTCCCGGGACTATCCCAGGATGAGCAGTTCTTC.

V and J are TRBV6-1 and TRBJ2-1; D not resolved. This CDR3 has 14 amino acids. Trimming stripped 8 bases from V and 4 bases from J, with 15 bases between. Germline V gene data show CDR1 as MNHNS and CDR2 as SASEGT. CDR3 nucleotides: TGTGCCAGCTCCCTGGGAAGCGCGTACAATGAGCAGTTCTTC. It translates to CASSLGSAYNEQFF.

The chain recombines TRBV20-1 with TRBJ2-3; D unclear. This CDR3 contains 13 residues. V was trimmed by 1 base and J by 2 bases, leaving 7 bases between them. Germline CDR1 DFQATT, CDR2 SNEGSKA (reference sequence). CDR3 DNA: TGCAGTGCTAGAGTGGCCTTCACAGATACGCAGTATTTT. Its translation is CSARVAFTDTQYF.

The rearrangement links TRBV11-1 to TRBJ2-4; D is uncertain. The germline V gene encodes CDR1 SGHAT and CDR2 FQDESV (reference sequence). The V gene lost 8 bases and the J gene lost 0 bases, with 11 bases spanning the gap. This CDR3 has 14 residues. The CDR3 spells CASLSPLAKNIQYF. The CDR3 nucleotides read TGTGCCAGCCTGTCGCCTTTAGCCAAAAACATTCAGTACTTC.

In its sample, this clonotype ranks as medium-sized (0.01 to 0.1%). In DNA form, the CDR3 reads TGCGCCAGCAGCCGGAACGGGGAGCTGTTTTTT. As protein: CASSRNGELFF. The chain links TRBV4-3 to TRBJ2-2, with no clear D. Germline CDR1 is LGHNA and CDR2 is YSLEER. V lost 4 bases to trimming and J lost 7 bases, with 4 bases between them. The CDR3 consists of 11 residues.

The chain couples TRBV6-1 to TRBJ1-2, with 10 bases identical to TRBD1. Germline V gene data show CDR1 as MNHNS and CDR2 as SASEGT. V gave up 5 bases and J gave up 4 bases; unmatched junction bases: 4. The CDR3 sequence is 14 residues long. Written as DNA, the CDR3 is TGTGCCAGCAGTCGGACAGGGGGGAGCTATGGCTACACCTTC. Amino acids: CASSRTGGSYGYTF.

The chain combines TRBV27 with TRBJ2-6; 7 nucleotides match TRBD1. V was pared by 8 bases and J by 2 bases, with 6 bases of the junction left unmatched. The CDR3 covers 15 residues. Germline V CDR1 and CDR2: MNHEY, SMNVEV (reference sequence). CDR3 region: CASGDSQPGANVLTF. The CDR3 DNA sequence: TGTGCCAGCGGGGACAGCCAACCTGGGGCCAACGTCCTGACTTTC. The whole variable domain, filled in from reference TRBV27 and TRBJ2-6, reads EAQVTQNPRYLITVTGKKLTVTCSQNMNHEYMSWYRQDPGLGLRQIYYSMNVEVTDKGDVPEGYKVSRKEKRNFPLILESPSPNQTSLYFCASGDSQPGANVLTFGAGSRLTVL.

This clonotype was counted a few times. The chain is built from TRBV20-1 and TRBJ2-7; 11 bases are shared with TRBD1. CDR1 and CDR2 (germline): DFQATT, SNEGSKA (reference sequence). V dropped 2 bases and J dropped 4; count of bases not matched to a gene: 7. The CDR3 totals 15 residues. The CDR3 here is CSARYVDRGQYEQYF. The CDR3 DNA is TGCAGTGCTAGATATGTGGACAGGGGGCAGTACGAGCAGTACTTC.

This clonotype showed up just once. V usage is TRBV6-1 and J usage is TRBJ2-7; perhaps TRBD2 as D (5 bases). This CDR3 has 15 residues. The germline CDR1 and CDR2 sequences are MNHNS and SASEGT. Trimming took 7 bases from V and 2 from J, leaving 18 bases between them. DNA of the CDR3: TGTGCCAGCAAGTCGGAGTACCGGGGAGCCTACGAGCAGTACTTC. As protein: CASKSEYRGAYEQYF.

Here the CDR3 reads CASSYTGGANNEQFF. The CDR3, as DNA: TGTGCCAGCAGTTACACAGGGGGCGCGAACAATGAGCAGTTCTTC. This chain joins TRBV27 and TRBJ2-1; 9 bases align to TRBD1. The germline CDR1 and CDR2 sequences are MNHEY and SMNVEV (reference sequence). There are 15 residues in the CDR3. The ends lost 4 bases at V and 5 bases at J; junction bases unmatched: 6.